This T cell receptor (beta chain) comes out of a study of cytomegalovirus exposure and HLA in healthy donors. The wider study: Genotyping showed 75% to 90% of about 370 donors falling in the Caucasian-associated ancestry cluster. Study-level points and caveats: Analyses of presence and absence presupposed an approximately uniform sequencing depth across donors.

The germline V and J ends were trimmed by 4 bases and 0 bases, with 16 bases remaining between them. CDR1 is SEHNR and CDR2 is FQNEAQ in the germline V gene (reference sequence). This CDR3 spans 16 amino acids. A note on this clone: Its matching antigen is unknown.

PCR primers comprised 60 Vbeta and 13 Jbeta primers. The assay was immunoSEQ multiplex PCR, and TCRdb's table has in-frame clones only and misses some. The repertoire table contains around 100,000 clones. The material sequenced was PBMCs. This TCR derives from a man between 45 and 60 years old in good health and CMV-seronegative. The rearrangement joins TRBV7-9 to TRBJ2-7; D is unclear. In DNA form, the CDR3 reads TGTGCCAGCAGCTCCTACCACGACTCCCACTCCTACGAGCAGTACTTC. Encoded protein: CASSSYHDSHSYEQYF.